A selection of T cell receptor beta chains follows, all from one sample in a study of human T cells and chemical hapten exposure. TCRdb re-called the RACE reads with MiXCR, one entry per CDR3 protein. The profile shows roughly 53,000 distinct CDR3 sequences, roughly 10% of them singletons. Here the sequenced sample was whole blood, taken in connection with sensitization to the hapten diphenylcyclopropenone (DPC). The receptor source for this set is a woman between 40 and 55 years old with alopecia areata. Some clones in this sample may be carry-over from other donors' samples. Both conserved end residues are part of each CDR3. Fields, in order: J gene, D gene, clone size, V gene, CDR3 DNA, CDR3 protein. The D gene is left open where the match is weak. Expanded clones get a size class; other rows say once, few or many, or leave the size out.

TRBJ2-3 - few TRBV27 TGTGCCAGCAGAAGGAGACAGAACTCCTTTGGGCAGTATTTT CASRRRQNSFGQYF
TRBJ2-5 - - TRBV29-1 TGCAGCGTTGCTCTCGAGACCCAGTACTTC CSVALETQYF
TRBJ2-3 - few TRBV4-2 TGTGCCAGCGGCCAGTCGGACAGTAACACAGATACGCAGTATTTT CASGQSDSNTDTQYF
TRBJ2-1 - many TRBV6-6 TGTGCCAGCAGTTACGGTTTTAGCGGTAGCTCCTACAATGAGCAGTTCTTC CASSYGFSGSSYNEQFF
TRBJ2-7 - few TRBV5-4 TGTGCCAGCAGCTTTGGAGTGACAGCCTACGAGCAGTACTTC CASSFGVTAYEQYF
TRBJ1-4 - - TRBV5-4 TGTGCCAGCAGCGCCCGATACGCAACTAATGAAAAACTGTTTTTT CASSARYATNEKLFF
TRBJ1-4 - - TRBV12-3/TRBV12-4 TGTGCCAGCAGTGGGACGGGACTAACTAATGAAAAACTGTTTTTT CASSGTGLTNEKLFF
TRBJ2-7 TRBD1 - TRBV5-4 TGTGCCAGCAGCTCTGGTGGCCAGGGGGTCAGCGAGCAGTACTTC CASSSGGQGVSEQYF
TRBJ2-3 TRBD2 - TRBV12-3/TRBV12-4 TGTGCCAGGAGCCGCGGGGGGGCCAGATCAGATACGCAGTATTTT CARSRGGARSDTQYF
TRBJ2-2 TRBD1 many TRBV7-3 TGTGCCACTAGGGTGGACAGGGCGAACACCGGGGAGCTGTTTTTT CATRVDRANTGELFF
TRBJ2-5 - few TRBV12-3/TRBV12-4 TGTGCCAGCAGTTTACGGGTTAACCGAGAGACCCAGTACTTC CASSLRVNRETQYF
TRBJ2-5 TRBD1 - TRBV7-3 TGTGCCAGCAGCAGGGGGCGAGGGGAGACCCAGTACTTC CASSRGRGETQYF
TRBJ2-5 - many TRBV5-5 TGTGCCAGCAGCTCTCCTATGGCTGAGACCCAGTACTTC CASSSPMAETQYF
TRBJ2-7 - - TRBV12-3/TRBV12-4 TGTGCCAGCAGCCGAGGGGGCGAGCAGTACTTC CASSRGGEQYF
TRBJ1-2 TRBD1 - TRBV10-3 TGTGCCACTAGGACAGGGGACCTGACTAACTATGGCTACACCTTC CATRTGDLTNYGYTF
TRBJ2-2 - - TRBV20-1 TGCAGTGCTAGACTCGGCAGCCTTAACACCGGGGAGCTGTTTTTT CSARLGSLNTGELFF
TRBJ1-1 TRBD1 many TRBV5-1 TGCGCCAGCAGCTCTTCCGACAGGGTGGGCACTGAAGCTTTCTTT CASSSSDRVGTEAFF
TRBJ1-1 - - TRBV7-2 TGTGCCAGCAGCTTAGCGCAGGGAGGGATCACTGAAGCTTTCTTT CASSLAQGGITEAFF
TRBJ1-1 TRBD1 many TRBV3-1 TGTGCCAGCAGCCCTCGGACAGGGGCCCTCACTGAAGCTTTCTTT CASSPRTGALTEAFF
TRBJ2-7 TRBD2 few TRBV3-1 TGTGCCAGCAGCCAAGAGCCCCCCGGGACTACCTACGAGCAGTACTTC CASSQEPPGTTYEQYF
TRBJ1-2 - many TRBV6-1 TGTGCCAGCACTCCCCAAGGGGCGGCTAACTATGGCTACACCTTC CASTPQGAANYGYTF
TRBJ2-1 TRBD1 many TRBV6-4 TGTGCCAGCAGCGATAAGGGGGGGACAGGGGACAATGAGCAGTTCTTC CASSDKGGTGDNEQFF
TRBJ1-1 - many TRBV30 TGTGCCTGGAGTCCCCCCCCTGCGAACACTGAAGCTTTCTTT CAWSPPPANTEAFF
TRBJ2-1 - few TRBV10-3 TGTGCCATCAGTGAGGGTAGCTCCTACAATGAGCAGTTCTTC CAISEGSSYNEQFF
TRBJ2-5 TRBD2 few TRBV7-3 TGTGCCAGCAGCCCTTCAGCGGGGGCGGGGCAAGAGACCCAGTACTTC CASSPSAGAGQETQYF
TRBJ1-2 - - TRBV4-1 TGCGCCAGCAGCCAAGCAGGGGCTGACTATGGCTACACCTTC CASSQAGADYGYTF
TRBJ1-6 - - TRBV9 TGTGCCAGCAGCCCACAGGACGAAAGACGATCACCCCTCCACTTT CASSPQDERRSPLHF
TRBJ2-1 TRBD2 few TRBV11-2 TGTGCCAGCAGCTTAGGTCGGGGGGGCACCTACAATGAGCAGTTCTTC CASSLGRGGTYNEQFF
TRBJ2-5 - few TRBV29-1 TGCAGCGTGCCCGGCGGTTCCCAAGAGACCCAGTACTTC CSVPGGSQETQYF
TRBJ1-1 - few TRBV5-1 TGCGCCAGCAGCTTTAGTTCGGCTGGCACTGAAGCTTTCTTT CASSFSSAGTEAFF
TRBJ2-3 TRBD2 many TRBV5-1 TGCGCCAGCAGTAGTTCCCCGCGGGGGAGCACAGATACGCAGTATTTT CASSSSPRGSTDTQYF
TRBJ2-5 - few TRBV11-2 TGTGCCAGCGCCACGCCGGGGTTCCAAGAGACCCAGTACTTC CASATPGFQETQYF
TRBJ1-6 TRBD1 few TRBV27 TGTGCCAGCACCTTTATGACAGGGAATTCACCCCTCCACTTT CASTFMTGNSPLHF
TRBJ2-3 - - TRBV6-4 TGTGCCAGCAGTGACTCAGGGGACTCTAGATCAGATACGCAGTATTTT CASSDSGDSRSDTQYF
TRBJ1-5 - many TRBV7-9 TGTGCCAGCAGCTCCGGACAGCTACAGCCCCAGCATTTT CASSSGQLQPQHF
TRBJ2-1 - few TRBV12-5 TGTGCTAGTGGTACGACGACAGGTGAGCAGTTCTTC CASGTTTGEQFF
TRBJ2-4 - few TRBV11-2 TGTGCCAGCAGCTTAGGGGCCATTCAGTACTTC CASSLGAIQYF
TRBJ2-1 TRBD2 - TRBV4-2 TGTGCCAGCAGCCAACCCGGACTAGCGGAGGATGAGCAGTTCTTC CASSQPGLAEDEQFF
TRBJ2-6 TRBD1 few TRBV6-6 TGTGCCAGCAAAGCACTGTGGACAGGGAACTCTGGGGCCAACGTCCTGACTTTC CASKALWTGNSGANVLTF